The entry that follows covers one TCR beta chain sequence. CDR3 size: 14 residues. The germline gives CDR1 SEHNR, CDR2 FQNEAQ (reference sequence). V was pared by 3 bases and J by 5 bases, with 3 bases of the junction left unmatched. Sequencing was performed with immunoSEQ multiplex PCR; in TCRdb, only in-frame clones are kept and a portion is missing. The sample yields more than 150,000 clones, over 80% seen once. This entry belongs to a study of blood T cell repertoires in COVID-19. The overall study: The origin of the acute and convalescent COVID-19 samples was the United States, Italy and Spain.

The TCR sequence derives from a woman aged 55 to 70 with acute or convalescent COVID-19. This sequence joins TRBV7-9 and TRBJ1-1; 10 nucleotides match TRBD1. Sequenced input: peripheral blood. The CDR3, as DNA: TGTGCCAGCAGCTTCTCGGACAGGGGGACTGAAGCTTTCTTT. Its protein is CASSFSDRGTEAFF.